This T cell receptor (beta chain) appears in the sequencing data of a study of sequential checkpoint blockade in melanoma. On the study more broadly: Matched biopsies came pretreatment and at week 13 for about 24 patients.

CDR1 is LNHDA and CDR2 is SQIVND in the germline V gene (reference sequence). This CDR3 has 13 residues. V lost 6 bases and J lost 3, with 9 bases in between. Clones were sequenced by immunoSEQ multiplex PCR, and TCRdb holds only the in-frame ones, with some missing. The sample contains 400 to 550 clones, over 15% of which appear only once. As to treatment: randomized to nivolumab then ipilimumab (arm A) or the reverse (arm B). The TCR sequence derives from a human donor with melanoma. The genes are TRBV19 and TRBJ1-5; tentative D call: TRBD1 (5 bases). The sample consisted of tumor tissue (inferred from file names), taken from a patient given nivolumab and ipilimumab in sequence. Here the CDR3 reads CASSPGYNQPQHF. In DNA form, the CDR3 reads TGTGCCAGTAGCCCAGGGTACAATCAGCCCCAGCATTTT.